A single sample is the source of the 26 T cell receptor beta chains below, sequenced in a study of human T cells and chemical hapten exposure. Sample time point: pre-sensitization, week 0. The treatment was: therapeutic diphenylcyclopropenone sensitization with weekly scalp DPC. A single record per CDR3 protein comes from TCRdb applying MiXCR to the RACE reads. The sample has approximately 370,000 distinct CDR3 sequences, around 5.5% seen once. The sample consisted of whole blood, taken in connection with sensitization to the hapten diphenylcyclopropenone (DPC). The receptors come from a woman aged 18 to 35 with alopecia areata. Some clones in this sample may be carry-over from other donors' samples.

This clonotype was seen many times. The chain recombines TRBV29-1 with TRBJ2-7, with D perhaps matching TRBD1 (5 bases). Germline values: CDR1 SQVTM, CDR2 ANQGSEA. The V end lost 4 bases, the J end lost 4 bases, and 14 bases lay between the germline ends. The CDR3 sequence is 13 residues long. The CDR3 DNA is TGCAGCGTTGTCCCTGGACAAAAATACGAGCAGTACTTC. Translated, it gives CSVVPGQKYEQYF.

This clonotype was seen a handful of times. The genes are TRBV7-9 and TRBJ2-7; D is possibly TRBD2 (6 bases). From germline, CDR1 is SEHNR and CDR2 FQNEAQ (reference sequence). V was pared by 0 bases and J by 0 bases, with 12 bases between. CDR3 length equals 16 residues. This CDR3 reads CASSLARGYGSYEQYF. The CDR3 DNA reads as TGTGCCAGCAGCTTAGCTCGGGGGTACGGCTCCTACGAGCAGTACTTC.

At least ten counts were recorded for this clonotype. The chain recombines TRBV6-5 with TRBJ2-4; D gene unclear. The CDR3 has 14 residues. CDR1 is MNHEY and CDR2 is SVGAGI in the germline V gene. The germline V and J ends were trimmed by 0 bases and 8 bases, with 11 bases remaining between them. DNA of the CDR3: TGTGCCAGCAGTTACTCGTTCGGCGGAGACATTCAGTACTTC. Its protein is CASSYSFGGDIQYF.

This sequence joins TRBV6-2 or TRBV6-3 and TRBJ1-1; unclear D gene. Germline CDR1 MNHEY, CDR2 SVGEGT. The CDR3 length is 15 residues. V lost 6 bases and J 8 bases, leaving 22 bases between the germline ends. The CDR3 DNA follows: TGTGCCAGCAGCCCGCCCTCTCCGCTGGGGAGGGAAGCTTTCTTT. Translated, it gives CASSPPSPLGREAFF.

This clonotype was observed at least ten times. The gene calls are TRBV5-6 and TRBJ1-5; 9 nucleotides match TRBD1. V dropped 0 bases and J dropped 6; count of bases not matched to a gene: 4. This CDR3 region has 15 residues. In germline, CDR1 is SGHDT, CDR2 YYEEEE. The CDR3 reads CASSLGGTGTQPQHF. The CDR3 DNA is TGTGCCAGCAGCTTGGGCGGGACAGGGACTCAGCCCCAGCATTTT. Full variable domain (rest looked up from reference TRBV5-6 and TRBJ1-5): DAGVTQSPTHLIKTRGQQVTLRCSPKSGHDTVSWYQQALGQGPQFIFQYYEEEERQRGNFPDRFSGHQFPNYSSELNVNALLLGDSALYLCASSLGGTGTQPQHFGDGTRLSIL.

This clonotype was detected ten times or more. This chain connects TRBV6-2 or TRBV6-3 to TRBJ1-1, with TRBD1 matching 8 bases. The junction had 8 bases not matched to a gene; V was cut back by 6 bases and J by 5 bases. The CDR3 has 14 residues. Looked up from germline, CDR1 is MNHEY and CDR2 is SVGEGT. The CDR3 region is CASRYLTGGTEAFF. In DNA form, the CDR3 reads TGTGCCAGCAGGTATCTTACAGGGGGAACTGAAGCTTTCTTT.

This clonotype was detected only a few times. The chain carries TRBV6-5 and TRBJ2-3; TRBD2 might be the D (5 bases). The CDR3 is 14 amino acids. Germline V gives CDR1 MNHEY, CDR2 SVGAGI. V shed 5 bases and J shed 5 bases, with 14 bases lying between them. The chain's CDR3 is CASSRTLKQDTQYF. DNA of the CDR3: TGTGCCAGCAGTAGGACTCTTAAACAAGATACGCAGTATTTT.

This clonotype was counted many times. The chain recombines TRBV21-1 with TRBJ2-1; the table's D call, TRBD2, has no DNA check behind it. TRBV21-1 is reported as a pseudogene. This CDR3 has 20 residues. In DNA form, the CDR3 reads TGTGCCAGCAGCCCCCGAACCGGGACTTCCGATAGCCACTCCTACAATGAGCAGTTCTTC. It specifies CASSPRTGTSDSHSYNEQFF.

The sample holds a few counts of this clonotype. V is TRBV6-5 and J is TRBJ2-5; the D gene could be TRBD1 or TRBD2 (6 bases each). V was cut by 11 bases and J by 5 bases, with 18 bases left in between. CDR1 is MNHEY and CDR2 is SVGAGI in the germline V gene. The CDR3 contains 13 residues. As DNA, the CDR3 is TGTGCCTCTTCCAAGGGGGGTTCGGAGACCCAGTACTTC. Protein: CASSKGGSETQYF.

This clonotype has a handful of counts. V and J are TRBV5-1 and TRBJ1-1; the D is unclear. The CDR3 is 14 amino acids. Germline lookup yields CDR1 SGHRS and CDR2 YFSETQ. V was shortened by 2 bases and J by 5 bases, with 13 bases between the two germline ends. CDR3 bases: TGCGCCAGCAGCTTTTCGGAGGGATCGACTGAAGCTTTCTTT. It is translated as CASSFSEGSTEAFF.

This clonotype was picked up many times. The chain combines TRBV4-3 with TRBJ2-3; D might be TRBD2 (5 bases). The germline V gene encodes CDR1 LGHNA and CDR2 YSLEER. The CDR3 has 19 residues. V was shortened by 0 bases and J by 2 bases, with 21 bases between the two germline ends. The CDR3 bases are TGCGCCAGCAGCCAAGACTACTCCCCCGCCAGCGGATACACAGATACGCAGTATTTT. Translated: CASSQDYSPASGYTDTQYF.

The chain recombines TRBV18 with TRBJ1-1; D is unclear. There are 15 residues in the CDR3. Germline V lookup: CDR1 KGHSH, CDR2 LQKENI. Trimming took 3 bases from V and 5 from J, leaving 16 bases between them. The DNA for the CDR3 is TGTGCCAGCTCACCGAACGGGCGGATTGGGACTGAAGCTTTCTTT. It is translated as CASSPNGRIGTEAFF.

CDR3 in amino acids: CASSQDRGEQFF. The CDR3 DNA reads as TGTGCCAGCAGCCAAGATAGAGGTGAGCAGTTCTTC. This rearrangement joins TRBV3-1 to TRBJ2-1; D call uncertain. V lost 0 bases to trimming and J lost 9 bases, with 6 bases between them. CDR1 LGHDT and CDR2 YNNKEL come from the germline V gene (reference sequence). The CDR3 runs to 12 residues.

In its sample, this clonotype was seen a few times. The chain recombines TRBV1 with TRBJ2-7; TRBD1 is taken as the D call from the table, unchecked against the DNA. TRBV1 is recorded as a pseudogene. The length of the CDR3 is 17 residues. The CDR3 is CTSSQNWPGRHPYEQYF. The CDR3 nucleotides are TGCACCAGCAGCCAGAACTGGCCGGGACGCCATCCCTACGAGCAGTACTTC.

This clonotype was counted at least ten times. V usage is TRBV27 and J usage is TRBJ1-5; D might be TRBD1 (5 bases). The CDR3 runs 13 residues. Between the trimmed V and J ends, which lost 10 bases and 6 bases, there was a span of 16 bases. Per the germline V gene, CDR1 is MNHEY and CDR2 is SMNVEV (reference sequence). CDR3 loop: CATSGGEPQPQHF. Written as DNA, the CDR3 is TGTGCCACCTCTGGGGGGGAGCCTCAGCCCCAGCATTTT.

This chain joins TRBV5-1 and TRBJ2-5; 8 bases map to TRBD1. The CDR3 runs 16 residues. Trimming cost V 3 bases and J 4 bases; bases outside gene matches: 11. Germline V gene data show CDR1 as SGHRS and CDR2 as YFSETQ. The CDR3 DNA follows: TGCGCCAGCAGCTCGCCTGAAGTCGACAGGGGAGAGACCCAGTACTTC. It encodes CASSSPEVDRGETQYF.

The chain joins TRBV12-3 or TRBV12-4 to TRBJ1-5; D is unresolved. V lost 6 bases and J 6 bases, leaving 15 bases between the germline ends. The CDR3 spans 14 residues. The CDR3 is CASSPRVSSQPQHF. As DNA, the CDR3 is TGTGCCAGCAGCCCCCGAGTTTCGAGTCAGCCCCAGCATTTT.

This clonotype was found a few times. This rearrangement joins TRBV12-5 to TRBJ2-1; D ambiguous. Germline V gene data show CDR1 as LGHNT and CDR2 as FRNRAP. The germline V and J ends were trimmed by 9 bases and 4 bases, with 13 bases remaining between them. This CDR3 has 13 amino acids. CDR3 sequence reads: CASAQASYNEQFF. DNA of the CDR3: TGTGCTAGCGCCCAGGCATCTTACAATGAGCAGTTCTTC.

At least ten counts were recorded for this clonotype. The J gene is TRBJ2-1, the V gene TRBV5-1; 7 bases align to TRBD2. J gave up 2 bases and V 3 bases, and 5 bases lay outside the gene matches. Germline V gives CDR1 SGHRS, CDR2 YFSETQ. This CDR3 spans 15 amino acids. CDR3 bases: TGCGCCAGCAGCTGGCTGAGCGGGACCTACAATGAGCAGTTCTTC. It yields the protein CASSWLSGTYNEQFF.

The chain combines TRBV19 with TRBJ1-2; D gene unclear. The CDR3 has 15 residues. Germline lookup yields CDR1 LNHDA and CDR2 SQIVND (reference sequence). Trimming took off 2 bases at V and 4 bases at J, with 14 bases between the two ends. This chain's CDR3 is CASSIIPPAVYGYTF. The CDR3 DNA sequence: TGTGCCAGTAGTATAATTCCTCCAGCAGTCTATGGCTACACCTTC.

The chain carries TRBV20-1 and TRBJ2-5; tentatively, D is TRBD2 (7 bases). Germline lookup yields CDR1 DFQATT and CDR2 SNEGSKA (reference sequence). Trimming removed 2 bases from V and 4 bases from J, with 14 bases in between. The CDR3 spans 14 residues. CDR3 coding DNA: TGCAGTGCTAGAAGTCGGGGGGCCCCAGAGACCCAGTACTTC. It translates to CSARSRGAPETQYF.

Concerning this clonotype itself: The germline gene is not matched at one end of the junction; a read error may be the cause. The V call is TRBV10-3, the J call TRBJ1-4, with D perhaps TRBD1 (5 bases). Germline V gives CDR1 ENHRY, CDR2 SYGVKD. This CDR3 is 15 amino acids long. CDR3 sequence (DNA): TGTGCCATCGGTGAGGGGCGCGGAACTAATGAAAAACTGTTTTTT. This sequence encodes CAIGEGRGTNEKLFF.

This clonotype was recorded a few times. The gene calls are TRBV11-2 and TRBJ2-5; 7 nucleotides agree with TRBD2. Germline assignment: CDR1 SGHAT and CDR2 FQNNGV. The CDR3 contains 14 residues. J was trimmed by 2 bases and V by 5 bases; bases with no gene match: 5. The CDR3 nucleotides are TGTGCCAGCAGCGACGGACTAGATCAAGAGACCCAGTACTTC. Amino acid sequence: CASSDGLDQETQYF.

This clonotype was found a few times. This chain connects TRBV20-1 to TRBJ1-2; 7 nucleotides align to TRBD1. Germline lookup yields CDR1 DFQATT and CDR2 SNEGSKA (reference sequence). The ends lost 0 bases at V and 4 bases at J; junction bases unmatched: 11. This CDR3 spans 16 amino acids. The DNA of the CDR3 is TGCAGTGCTAGAGATCTAGTGGCAGGGGGTACCTATGGCTACACCTTC. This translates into CSARDLVAGGTYGYTF.

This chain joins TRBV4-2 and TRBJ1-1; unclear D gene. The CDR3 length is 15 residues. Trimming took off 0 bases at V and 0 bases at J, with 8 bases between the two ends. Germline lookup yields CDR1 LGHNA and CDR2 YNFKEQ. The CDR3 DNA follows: TGTGCCAGCAGCCAAGACTGGCAGCTGAACACTGAAGCTTTCTTT. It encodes CASSQDWQLNTEAFF.

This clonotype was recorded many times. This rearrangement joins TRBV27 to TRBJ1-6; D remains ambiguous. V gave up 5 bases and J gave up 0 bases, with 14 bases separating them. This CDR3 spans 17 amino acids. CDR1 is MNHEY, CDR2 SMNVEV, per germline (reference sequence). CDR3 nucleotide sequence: TGTGCCAGCAGTGAGGACTTATCGAGCTCCTATAATTCACCCCTCCACTTT. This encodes CASSEDLSSSYNSPLHF.